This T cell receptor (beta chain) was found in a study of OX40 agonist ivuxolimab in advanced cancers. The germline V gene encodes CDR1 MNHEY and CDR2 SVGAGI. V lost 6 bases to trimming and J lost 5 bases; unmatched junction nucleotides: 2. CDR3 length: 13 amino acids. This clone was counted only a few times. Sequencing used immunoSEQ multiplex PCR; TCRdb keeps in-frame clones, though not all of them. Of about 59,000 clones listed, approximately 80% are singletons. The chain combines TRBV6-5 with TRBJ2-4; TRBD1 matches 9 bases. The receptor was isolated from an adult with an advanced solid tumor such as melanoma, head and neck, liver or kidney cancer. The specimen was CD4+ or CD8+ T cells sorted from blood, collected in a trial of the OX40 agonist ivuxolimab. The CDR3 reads CASRDRGQNIQYF. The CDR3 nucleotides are TGTGCCAGCAGGGACAGGGGCCAAAACATTCAGTACTTC.